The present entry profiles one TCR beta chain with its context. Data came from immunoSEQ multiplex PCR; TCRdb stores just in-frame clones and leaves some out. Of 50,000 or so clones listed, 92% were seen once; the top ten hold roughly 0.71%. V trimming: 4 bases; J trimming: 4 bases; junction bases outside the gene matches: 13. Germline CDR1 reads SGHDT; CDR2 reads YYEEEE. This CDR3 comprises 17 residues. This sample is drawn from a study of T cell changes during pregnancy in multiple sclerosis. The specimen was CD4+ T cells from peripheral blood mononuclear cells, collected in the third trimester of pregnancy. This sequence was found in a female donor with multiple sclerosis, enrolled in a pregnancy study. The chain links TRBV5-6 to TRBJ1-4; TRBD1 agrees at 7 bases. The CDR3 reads CASSRRDSNRFNEKLFF. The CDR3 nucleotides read TGTGCCAGCAGCCGCCGGGACAGCAACCGTTTTAATGAAAAACTGTTTTTT.